There are many counts of the clone carrying this T cell receptor (beta chain). The antigen remains unidentified. Germline CDR1 is SQVTM and CDR2 is ANQGSEA. This CDR3 comprises 12 residues. V was pared by 7 bases and J by 4 bases, with 5 bases of the junction left unmatched. This entry is derived from a study of T-cell reconstitution after alpha-beta-depleted transplantation in children. Study-wide results and limits: Reported findings indicate that, about two months after transplant, alpha-beta T cells came from several hundred expanded clones, which were derived from non-depleted graft cells. Among T cells one year after transplant, newly produced cells accounted for most counts and diversity. It was surviving recipient T cells and thymic progenitors that gave some patients high TCRbeta diversity at day 60.

The authors prepared the TCRbeta library with unique molecular identifiers. TCRdb re-called the PCR reads through MiXCR, storing one row per CDR3 protein. The sample consists of approximately 500,000 distinct CDR3 sequences, roughly a tenth of them appearing once. This clonotype was obtained from a child aged 2 to 10 with inherited bone marrow failure, due to receive a stem cell transplant. Specimen: PBMCs, collected before TCRalphabeta/CD19-depleted stem cell transplant. The genes are TRBV29-1 and TRBJ2-7; 9 nucleotides agree with TRBD1. The CDR3 region is CSGAGQGYEQYF. CDR3 coding DNA: TGCAGCGGCGCGGGACAGGGTTACGAGCAGTACTTC.